Below, one TCR beta chain is given with its context. Primers included in the PCR were 60 Vbeta and 13 Jbeta primers. Only in-frame clones appear in the TCRdb table, and some are missing; sequencing was by immunoSEQ multiplex PCR. The table records 120,000 to 150,000 clones, about three quarters of them present only once. When sampled, the donors appeared nominally healthy, though they likely had unrecorded immune exposures. The data stem from a study of cytomegalovirus exposure and HLA in healthy donors. The receptor's source is a man in his late teens or twenties in good health and CMV-seronegative. The sample consisted of PBMCs.

CDR3 nucleotides: TGCGCCAGCAGTGGGGGGACTAGCGGAAGCACAGATACGCAGTATTTT. It encodes CASSGGTSGSTDTQYF. V usage is TRBV10-1 and J usage is TRBJ2-3, with 11 bases that match TRBD2. The germline CDR1 and CDR2 sequences are WNHNN and SYGVQD (reference sequence). V shed 4 bases and J 0 bases; nucleotides not matched to a gene: 3. The CDR3 extends over 16 amino acids.